This T cell receptor beta chain was documented in a study of graft-versus-host responses after intestinal transplantation. As regards this clone: Its cognate antigen is unknown.

The study, taken as a whole, reports: Detected in recipient marrow were GvH clones, some of which were first observed in ileum or blood.

Data came from immunoSEQ multiplex PCR; TCRdb stores just in-frame clones and leaves some out. The sample shows under 90,000 clones, 75% to 95% of them seen only once. Specimen: unstimulated CD4+ T cells sorted from spleen or lymph node cells, collected before transplant. This TCR was sampled from a human donor who was the organ donor for an intestinal transplant.

The CDR3 DNA sequence: TGTGCCAGCAGCTGGACTAGCGGGGGAACAGATACGCAGTATTTT. Residues: CASSWTSGGTDTQYF. This sequence joins TRBV6-5 and TRBJ2-3, with TRBD2 matching over 13 bases. J was trimmed by 3 bases and V by 6 bases; bases with no gene match: 3. The CDR3 is 15 residues long. Germline loops: CDR1 MNHEY, CDR2 SVGAGI.